This TCR beta chain was recorded in a study of T-cell reconstitution after alpha-beta-depleted transplantation in children (dated by TCRdb to 2016 to 2018). Regarding the research as a whole: Using TCR repertoire profiling, the study followed T-cell immune reconstitution in a quantitative way in children after TCRalphabeta/CD19-depleted allogeneic hematopoietic cell transplantation.

V is pared back by 3 bases and J by 0 bases, with 12 bases lying between the germline termini. From cysteine to phenylalanine, the CDR3 is 16 amino acids long. Only the CDR3 part of the read is kept: 48 bases, read in frame from the first base. Study-level results and caveats: Over the following months the frequencies of hyperexpanded clones went down, and after one year T-cell counts and TCRbeta diversity were mostly credited to newly produced T cells. The apparently early alphabetaT-cell count recovery about two months after transplant was reportedly dependent on only several hundred rapidly expanded clones derived from non-depleted graft cells. In some patients, the high TCRbeta diversity seen at day 60 was put down to recipient T cells and intrathymic progenitors that had survived conditioning.

Interpreted using the paper, the treatment or condition label stands for: allogeneic hematopoietic cell transplantation with graft depleted of TCRalphabeta T cells and CD19 B cells. TCRalphabeta/CD19-depleted allogeneic hematopoietic cell grafts were given to the transplant recipients, all of whom were children. To prepare the library, PCR was applied. These reads were obtained on an Illumina HiSeq 2500. TCR library preparation used molecular barcoding, with unique molecular identifiers applied to normalize quantification of the TCRbeta repertoire. The public reads were reprocessed in TCRdb via fastp at Q25 and MiXCR, keeping in-frame beta chains. Merged by CDR3 protein, the rows form single entries marked with the most common genes and DNA. In this sample the table shows roughly 350,000 distinct CDR3 sequences, about 17% of which occur a single time. About 41% of the sample is taken by the ten largest.

This clonotype was observed at least ten times. The specificity of this receptor is unknown. No base qualities exist here, and no much larger clone lies one base off it. The material sequenced was PBMCs, mostly from graft donor cells, taken 360 days after TCRalphabeta/CD19-depleted stem cell transplant. The chain is made from TRBV12-3 or TRBV12-4 and TRBJ2-1, with the D gene not clear enough to name. This clonotype was obtained from a male patient aged 2-15 years who had a stem cell transplant for acute lymphoblastic leukemia, so the T cells may come from the graft donor. The sequenced DNA: TGTGCCAGCAGTTTCCGGGTCGGTTCCTCCTACAATGAGCAGTTCTTC. The resulting protein is CASSFRVGSSYNEQFF.